This T cell receptor beta chain appears in the sequencing data of a study of siplizumab effects on memory and regulatory T cells. V was cut by 6 bases and J by 1 base, with 9 bases left in between. The CDR3 is 13 amino acids. Germline V gene sequence: CDR1 MNHEY, CDR2 SMNVEV (reference sequence). Sequencing used immunoSEQ multiplex PCR; TCRdb keeps in-frame clones, though not all of them. The table records more than 95,000 clones, 93% of them present only once. Input material: Tregs sorted from blood. The sequence was collected from a human donor in good health. The V call is TRBV27, the J call TRBJ1-1; D perhaps matches TRBD1 (5 bases). The CDR3 region has the DNA TGTGCCAGCAGAACTAGGGGGAACACTGAAGCTTTCTTT. Translation: CASRTRGNTEAFF.